Sequencing of this TCR beta chain was carried out in a study of blood T cell repertoires in COVID-19. Turning to the study itself: From T cells, B-cell-depleted T cells, or PBMCs came the material, which was cDNA or gDNA.

Sequenced by immunoSEQ multiplex PCR; TCRdb stores in-frame clones only, minus some. This table holds about 140,000 clones, roughly 90% found once. The CDR3 is 14 residues long. The germline V gene has CDR1 SGHDT and CDR2 YYEEEE. V was trimmed by 0 bases and J by 4 bases, leaving 10 bases between them. The source material was peripheral blood. The clonotype was recovered from a human donor with COVID-19, enrolled during active disease. The donor label of this sample is uncertain. The chain couples TRBV5-6 to TRBJ1-2; no definite D call. In DNA, the CDR3 is TGTGCCAGCAGCTTGGAAGTGGTCAGCTATGGCTACACCTTC. Translated: CASSLEVVSYGYTF. Complete variable domain (other parts from reference TRBV5-6 and TRBJ1-2): DAGVTQSPTHLIKTRGQQVTLRCSPKSGHDTVSWYQQALGQGPQFIFQYYEEEERQRGNFPDRFSGHQFPNYSSELNVNALLLGDSALYLCASSLEVVSYGYTFGSGTRLTVV.